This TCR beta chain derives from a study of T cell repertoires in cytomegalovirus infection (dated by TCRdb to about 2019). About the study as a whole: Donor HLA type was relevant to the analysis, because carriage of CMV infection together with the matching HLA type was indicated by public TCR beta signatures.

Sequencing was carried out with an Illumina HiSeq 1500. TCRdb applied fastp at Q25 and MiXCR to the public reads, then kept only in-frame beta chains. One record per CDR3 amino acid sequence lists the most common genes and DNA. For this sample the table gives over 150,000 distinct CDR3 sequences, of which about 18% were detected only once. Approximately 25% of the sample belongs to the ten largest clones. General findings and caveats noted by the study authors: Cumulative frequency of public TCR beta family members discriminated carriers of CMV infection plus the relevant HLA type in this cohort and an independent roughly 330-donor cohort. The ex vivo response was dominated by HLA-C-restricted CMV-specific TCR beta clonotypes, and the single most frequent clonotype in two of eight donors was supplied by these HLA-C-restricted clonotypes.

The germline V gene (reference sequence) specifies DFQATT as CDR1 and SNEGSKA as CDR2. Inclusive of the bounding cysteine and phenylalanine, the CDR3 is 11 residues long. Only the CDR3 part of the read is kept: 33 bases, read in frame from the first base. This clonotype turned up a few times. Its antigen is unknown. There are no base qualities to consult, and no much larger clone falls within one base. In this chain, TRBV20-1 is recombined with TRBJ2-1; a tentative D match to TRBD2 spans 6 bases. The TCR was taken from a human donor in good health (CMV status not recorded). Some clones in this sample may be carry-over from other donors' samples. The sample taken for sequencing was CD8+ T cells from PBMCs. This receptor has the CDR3 CGPSDLNEQFF. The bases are TGCGGGCCTAGCGATCTCAATGAGCAGTTCTTC.